These 12 T cell receptor beta chains were all obtained from the same sample, sequenced in a study of blood T cells in healthy people across ages (dated by TCRdb to between 2015 and 2017). Libraries were constructed by 5' RACE. For sequencing, an Illumina HiSeq 2500 was employed. A second PCR of about 6 to 12 cycles was run with a J-beta primer mix and a sample-barcoded 5' primer. TCRdb reran the public reads through fastp at Q25 and MiXCR, keeping productive beta chains. Under each unique CDR3 protein, matching rows form one entry showing the most common genes and DNA. Across this sample there are about 1,400,000 distinct CDR3 sequences, with 40% to 50% seen only once. 7.9% of the sample is held by the ten biggest clonotypes. The material sequenced was blood. These receptors were taken from a woman between 18 and 29 years old in good health.

This clonotype was observed a few times. The V call is TRBV3-1, the J call TRBJ1-1; D not certain. The V and J ends lost 1 base and 0 bases respectively, with 6 bases between them. The length of the CDR3 is 14 residues. Germline V gene sequence: CDR1 LGHDT, CDR2 YNNKEL (reference sequence). CDR3 DNA sequence: TGTGCCAGCAGCCAAGTGAGGTTGAACACTGAAGCTTTCTTT. It yields the protein CASSQVRLNTEAFF. The full variable domain, in which reference TRBV3-1 and TRBJ1-1 provide the parts outside the CDR3, is DTAVSQTPKYLVTQMGNDKSIKCEQNLGHDTMYWYKQDSKKFLKIMFSYNNKELIINETVPNRFSPKSPDKAHLNLHINSLELGDSAVYFCASSQVRLNTEAFFGQGTRLTVV.

The J gene is TRBJ2-7, the V gene TRBV28; 9 bases are a match to TRBD1. Germline V CDR1 and CDR2: MDHEN, SYDVKM. The CDR3 has 14 residues. After removal of 3 bases from V and 2 bases from J, the junction contained 2 bases not matched to a gene. This chain's CDR3 is CASSFWTGAYEQYF. CDR3 nucleotides: TGTGCCAGCAGTTTTTGGACAGGGGCCTACGAGCAGTACTTC.

The rearrangement joins TRBV4-2 to TRBJ2-1; D is undetermined. Matching the DNA end better, TRBJ2-7 makes the J call doubtful. This CDR3 is 15 amino acids long. Germline CDR1 LGHNA, CDR2 YNFKEQ. The CDR3 DNA reads TGTGCCAGCAGCTTGGAACTAACCTCCTACAATGAGCAGTACTTC. As protein: CASSLELTSYNEQYF.

The chain uses TRBV27 and TRBJ2-1, with D unresolved. Trimming pared 6 bases from V and 0 bases from J, leaving 9 bases between. The germline V gene encodes CDR1 MNHEY and CDR2 SMNVEV (reference sequence). The CDR3 consists of 14 residues. CDR3 nucleotides: TGTGCCAGCAGAACCTTTAGCTCCTACAATGAGCAGTTCTTC. Residues: CASRTFSSYNEQFF.

The chain recombines TRBV20-1 with TRBJ2-7; D unresolved. The CDR3 totals 14 residues. V dropped 3 bases and J dropped 3 bases, with 15 bases sitting between them. Germline V gene lookup returns CDR1 DFQATT and CDR2 SNEGSKA (reference sequence). The CDR3 sequence: CSARPVGPNYEQYF. For the CDR3, the DNA is TGCAGTGCTAGGCCGGTAGGACCGAACTACGAGCAGTACTTC.

The count of this clonotype is one. The chain has TRBV7-2 and TRBJ2-5; TRBD2 matches at 10 bases. This CDR3 has 14 residues. Germline V lookup: CDR1 SGHTA, CDR2 FQGNSA. V was clipped by 5 bases and J by 4 bases; unmatched bases: 4. The CDR3 is CASSAGLASETQYF. The CDR3 region has the DNA TGTGCCAGCAGCGCGGGACTAGCGTCAGAGACCCAGTACTTC.

The chain is built from TRBV6-1 and TRBJ2-1; 11 nucleotides line up with TRBD1. The CDR3 length is 17 residues. J lost 4 bases, V lost 5 bases, and 10 bases had no gene match. Germline V lookup: CDR1 MNHNS, CDR2 SASEGT. DNA of the CDR3: TGTGCCAGCAGTCCTAGTTCCGGGACAGGGGGTTACAATGAGCAGTTCTTC. Amino acid sequence: CASSPSSGTGGYNEQFF.

The V call is TRBV7-9, the J call TRBJ2-1; the match to TRBD2 covers 8 bases. With V trimmed by 2 bases and J by 3 bases, 6 bases remained unmatched. The length of the CDR3 is 16 residues. CDR1 is SEHNR, CDR2 FQNEAQ, per germline (reference sequence). The DNA of the CDR3 is TGTGCCAGCAGCTTACCCCGGCTAGCGGGCTACAATGAGCAGTTCTTC. It specifies CASSLPRLAGYNEQFF.

The V call is TRBV12-3 or TRBV12-4, the J call TRBJ1-5, with 9 bases matching TRBD1. CDR3 length equals 15 residues. The V gene end was trimmed by 6 bases and the J gene end by 7 bases; junction bases not matched to a gene: 10. The CDR3 region is CASSKTGQGEQPQHF. The CDR3 nucleotides read TGTGCCAGCAGCAAGACGGGACAGGGAGAGCAGCCCCAGCATTTT.

The gene calls are TRBV5-6 and TRBJ2-1, with TRBD1 identical over 7 bases. The CDR3 has 12 amino acids. Germline lookup yields CDR1 SGHDT and CDR2 YYEEEE. The V segment lost 5 bases and the J segment 7 bases; nucleotides outside the gene matches: 3. The CDR3 loop reads CASRQQGNEQFF. For the CDR3, the DNA is TGTGCCAGCAGACAACAGGGGAATGAGCAGTTCTTC.

J is TRBJ2-2 and V is TRBV6-5; the match to TRBD2 covers 9 bases. CDR1 is MNHEY and CDR2 is SVGAGI in the germline V gene. Unmatched junction bases numbered 6, after V lost 6 bases and J lost 1 base. This CDR3 is 16 amino acids long. The CDR3: CASSQRLAVNTGELFF. Written as DNA, the CDR3 is TGTGCCAGCAGCCAGAGACTAGCGGTGAACACCGGGGAGCTGTTTTTT.

The V gene is TRBV20-1, the J gene TRBJ2-1, with 7 positions matching TRBD2. CDR3 length: 13 amino acids. Per germline, CDR1 DFQATT and CDR2 SNEGSKA (reference sequence). The junction had 9 bases not matched to a gene; V was cut back by 6 bases and J by 7 bases. CDR3 loop: CSAPTGLFNEQFF. The CDR3 DNA sequence: TGCAGTGCCCCGACGGGACTATTTAATGAGCAGTTCTTC.